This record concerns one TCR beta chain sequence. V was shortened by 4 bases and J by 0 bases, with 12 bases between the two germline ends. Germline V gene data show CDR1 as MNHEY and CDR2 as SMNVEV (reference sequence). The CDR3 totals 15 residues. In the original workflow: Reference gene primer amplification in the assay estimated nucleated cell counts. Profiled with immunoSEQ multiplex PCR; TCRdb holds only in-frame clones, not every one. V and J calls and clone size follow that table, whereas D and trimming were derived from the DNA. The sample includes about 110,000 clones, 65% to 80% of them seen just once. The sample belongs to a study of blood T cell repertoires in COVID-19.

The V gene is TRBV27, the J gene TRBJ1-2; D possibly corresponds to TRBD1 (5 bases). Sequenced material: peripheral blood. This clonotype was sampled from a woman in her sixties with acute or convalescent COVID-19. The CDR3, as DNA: TGTGCCAGCAGTTCACGACAGATAGCTAACTATGGCTACACCTTC. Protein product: CASSSRQIANYGYTF.